Presented here are 25 T cell receptor beta chains from one specimen sequenced in a study of blood T cell repertoires in COVID-19. Repertoires were generated with immunoSEQ multiplex PCR, while TCRdb's copy carries only in-frame clones and drops some. This table has under 140,000 clones, around 90% appearing once. Sequencing was performed on peripheral blood. The receptor source for this set is a human donor in a cohort sampled during active COVID-19.

This clone occurred once. One end of the junction fails to match germline, which may point to a read error. This chain connects TRBV7-7 to TRBJ2-6; D is perhaps TRBD1 or TRBD2 (5 bases each). This CDR3 spans 15 amino acids. Germline CDR1 SSHAT, CDR2 FNYEAQ (reference sequence). CDR3: CASSLATAGANVLTF. CDR3 sequence (DNA): TGTGCTAGCAGCTTAGCGACAGCCGGGGCCAACGTCCTGACTTTC. Complete variable domain (other parts from reference TRBV7-7 and TRBJ2-6): GAGVSQSPRYKVTKRGQDVTLRCDPISSHATLYWYQQALGQGPEFLTYFNYEAQPDKSGLPSDRFSAERPEGSISTLTIQRTEQRDSAMYRCASSLATAGANVLTFGAGSRLTVL.

The chain combines TRBV6-5 with TRBJ1-5; D possibly corresponds to TRBD1 (6 bases). V was cut by 9 bases and J by 1 base, with 13 bases left in between. The length of the CDR3 is 14 residues. CDR1 is MNHEY and CDR2 is SVGAGI in the germline V gene. The chain's CDR3 is CARVQGRSNQPQHF. For the CDR3, the DNA is TGTGCCAGGGTACAGGGTCGGAGCAATCAGCCCCAGCATTTT.

The chain has TRBV6-1 and TRBJ2-1, with D possibly being TRBD2 (5 bases). Looked up from germline, CDR1 is MNHNS and CDR2 is SASEGT. The CDR3 is 16 amino acids. Between the trimmed V and J ends, which lost 2 bases and 5 bases, there was a span of 16 bases. The CDR3 coding sequence is TGTGCCAGCAGTGAAAGGCTGAGGGATTCTCACAATGAGCAGTTCTTC. It specifies CASSERLRDSHNEQFF.

The J gene is TRBJ1-1, the V gene TRBV28; D is uncertain. The ends were cut back, 7 bases at V and 0 bases at J, with 9 bases in the middle. Germline values: CDR1 MDHEN, CDR2 SYDVKM. This CDR3 contains 13 residues. CDR3 sequence reads: CASIRLMNTEAFF. CDR3 coding DNA: TGTGCCAGCATCCGACTAATGAACACTGAAGCTTTCTTT.

The chain has TRBV4-1 and TRBJ2-1; 12 positions match TRBD2. Germline-derived CDR1 and CDR2 are MGHRA and YSYEKL. The CDR3 is 16 residues long. V lost 4 bases, J lost 8 bases, and 9 bases stayed unmatched. The CDR3 reads CASSRWTSGATDEQFF. CDR3 DNA: TGCGCCAGCAGCCGCTGGACTAGCGGGGCCACGGATGAGCAGTTCTTC.

J is TRBJ2-5 and V is TRBV28; TRBD2 is a possible D gene (6 bases). Germline V CDR1 and CDR2: MDHEN, SYDVKM. The CDR3 is made up of 14 amino acids. V was trimmed by 6 bases and J by 0 bases, leaving 11 bases between them. CDR3 in amino acids: CASREAGDQETQYF. The CDR3 nucleotides read TGTGCCAGCAGAGAAGCGGGTGACCAAGAGACCCAGTACTTC.

This chain joins TRBV19 and TRBJ2-3; no definite D call. The CDR3 covers 15 residues. Trimming removed 3 bases from V and 4 bases from J, with 14 bases in between. CDR1 and CDR2 (germline): LNHDA, SQIVND (reference sequence). CDR3 sequence reads: CASSILLARSDTQYF. CDR3 nucleotide sequence: TGTGCCAGTAGTATCCTCCTCGCTAGATCAGATACGCAGTATTTT.

The chain is built from TRBV5-6 and TRBJ1-3; TRBD1 might be the D (6 bases). V shed 1 base and J shed 3 bases, with 14 bases lying between them. The CDR3 has 16 amino acids. Germline V gives CDR1 SGHDT, CDR2 YYEEEE. The CDR3 coding sequence is TGTGCCAGCAGCTTGTTCCCGGGGACATATGGAAACACCATATATTTT. Amino acids: CASSLFPGTYGNTIYF.

The rearrangement uses TRBV18 and TRBJ1-1; D is possibly TRBD1 (6 bases). Trimming left V 1 base short and J 0 bases short, with 12 bases between. Germline assignment: CDR1 KGHSH and CDR2 LQKENI. The CDR3 covers 16 residues. CDR3 coding DNA: TGTGCCAGCTCACCACAGACAGGATTCATGAACACTGAAGCTTTCTTT. Its protein is CASSPQTGFMNTEAFF.

This clone occurred a few times. The chain employs TRBV9 and TRBJ2-7; 7 bases fit TRBD1. Trimming cost V 0 bases and J 3 bases; bases outside gene matches: 3. Germline-derived CDR1 and CDR2 are SGDLS and YYNGEE. The CDR3 has 14 amino acids. CDR3 DNA: TGTGCCAGCAGCGTAGCCGGGACAGACTACGAGCAGTACTTC. Translated: CASSVAGTDYEQYF.

The chain combines TRBV10-1 with TRBJ2-7; tentative D call: TRBD2 (5 bases). The V and J ends lost 3 bases and 5 bases respectively, with 20 bases between them. Germline CDR1 and CDR2: WNHNN and SYGVQD (reference sequence). CDR3 length equals 16 residues. The CDR3 sequence is CASSEPPTGLKDEQYF. The CDR3 DNA sequence: TGCGCCAGCAGTGAACCCCCGACGGGATTGAAGGACGAGCAGTACTTC.

The rearrangement uses TRBV28 and TRBJ1-4; possible D gene TRBD1, 5 bases. Trimming took off 3 bases at V and 8 bases at J, with 16 bases between the two ends. The germline V gene has CDR1 MDHEN and CDR2 SYDVKM. This CDR3 is 15 amino acids long. CDR3 in amino acids: CASSFGGQHGEKLFF. For the CDR3, the DNA is TGTGCCAGCAGTTTCGGGGGTCAACATGGGGAAAAACTGTTTTTT.

The chain links TRBV13 to TRBJ2-7; the match to TRBD2 covers 7 bases. CDR1 is PRHDT and CDR2 is FYEKMQ in the germline V gene (reference sequence). The CDR3 covers 16 residues. Germline trimming cut 4 bases from V and 3 bases from J; bases unmatched to any gene: 12. CDR3 nucleotides: TGTGCCAGCAGCTCCCGTAGGGAGCGGGGCCTCTACGAGCAGTACTTC. This gives the protein CASSSRRERGLYEQYF.

The rearrangement uses TRBV5-4 and TRBJ2-1; D gene unclear. This CDR3 region has 16 residues. Between the trimmed V and J ends, which lost 1 base and 8 bases, there was a span of 19 bases. Germline CDR1 reads SGHNT; CDR2 reads YYREEE (reference sequence). CDR3 residues: CASSLHPTRVDHEQFF. DNA for the CDR3: TGTGCCAGCAGCTTGCATCCGACTCGAGTGGATCATGAGCAGTTCTTC.

This clone has a single count. This chain links TRBV6-5 with TRBJ2-3; D unresolved. Trimming stripped 8 bases from V and 4 bases from J, with 13 bases between. The CDR3 length is 13 residues. Germline loops: CDR1 MNHEY, CDR2 SVGAGI. The CDR3 nucleotides are TGTGCCAGCGTTTCCTCCCGGTCAGATACGCAGTATTTT. This sequence encodes CASVSSRSDTQYF.

The V call is TRBV3-1 (or the pseudogene TRBV3-2), the J call TRBJ1-2; TRBD1 matches at 9 bases. The trim removed 2 bases at V and 7 bases at J, leaving 14 bases unmatched. CDR1 is LGHDT and CDR2 is YNNKEL in the germline V gene (reference sequence). CDR3 length: 17 residues. CDR3 sequence: CASSQSGTGRIGRGYTF. CDR3 sequence (DNA): TGTGCCAGCAGCCAATCCGGGACAGGGAGGATTGGTCGTGGCTACACCTTC.

This chain connects TRBV7-2 to TRBJ1-2; tentatively, D is TRBD1 (5 bases). The CDR3 extends over 14 amino acids. V was trimmed by 4 bases and J by 4 bases, leaving 13 bases between them. Germline assignment: CDR1 SGHTA and CDR2 FQGNSA. The CDR3 DNA is TGTGCCAGCAGCTCCAGAGACAGCCTCTATGGCTACACCTTC. Translated: CASSSRDSLYGYTF.

The chain uses TRBV4-1 and TRBJ2-1; D is uncertain. Per germline, CDR1 MGHRA and CDR2 YSYEKL. Trimming took 1 base from V and 0 from J, leaving 10 bases between them. This CDR3 has 16 residues. The CDR3 DNA reads as TGCGCCAGCAGCCAAGCCCTAGGTAGCTCCTACAATGAGCAGTTCTTC. Its protein is CASSQALGSSYNEQFF.

The chain is built from TRBV7-2 and TRBJ2-1; no definite D call. Germline V CDR1 and CDR2: SGHTA, FQGNSA. The CDR3 has 13 amino acids. Trimming took 4 bases from V and 7 from J, leaving 11 bases between them. CDR3: CASSYGPGNEQFF. The CDR3, as DNA: TGTGCCAGCAGCTACGGTCCGGGTAATGAGCAGTTCTTC. Variable domain in full (rest from reference TRBV7-2 and TRBJ2-1): GAGVSQSPSNKVTEKGKDVELRCDPISGHTALYWYRQSLGQGLEFLIYFQGNSAPDKSGLPSDRFSAERTGGSVSTLTIQRTQQEDSAVYLCASSYGPGNEQFFGPGTRLTVL.

This clone was observed a few times. This chain joins TRBV27 and TRBJ2-1, with 8 nucleotides matching TRBD1. V lost 6 bases to trimming and J lost 2 bases; unmatched junction nucleotides: 12. Germline CDR1 is MNHEY and CDR2 is SMNVEV (reference sequence). The CDR3 has 17 residues. CDR3 protein: CASRSPSDRGAYNEQFF. The CDR3 DNA reads as TGTGCCAGCAGGTCCCCGAGCGACAGGGGTGCCTACAATGAGCAGTTCTTC.

This clone appeared once. This chain links TRBV28 with TRBJ2-7; 7 bases fit TRBD2. Germline CDR1 is MDHEN and CDR2 is SYDVKM. The ends lost 6 bases at V and 0 bases at J; junction bases unmatched: 8. The CDR3 length is 15 residues. The DNA for the CDR3 is TGTGCCAGCAGGGCACCGGGGGAGGGCTCCTACGAGCAGTACTTC. It codes for CASRAPGEGSYEQYF.

This chain connects TRBV28 to TRBJ2-5, with D perhaps matching TRBD2 (6 bases). The CDR3 spans 13 residues. V was clipped by 2 bases and J by 5 bases, with 9 bases between them. Germline loops: CDR1 MDHEN, CDR2 SYDVKM. This CDR3 reads CASSLIRGETQYF. CDR3 coding DNA: TGTGCCAGCAGTTTAATCCGGGGGGAGACCCAGTACTTC.

The chain has TRBV29-1 and TRBJ2-5; D possibly corresponds to TRBD1 (6 bases). The germline gives CDR1 SQVTM, CDR2 ANQGSEA. V gave up 7 bases and J gave up 2 bases, with 11 bases separating them. The CDR3 is made up of 12 amino acids. The CDR3 region is CSGRTVQETQYF. The CDR3 DNA follows: TGCAGCGGAAGGACAGTTCAAGAGACCCAGTACTTC.

This clone has a single count. V is TRBV18 and J is TRBJ1-1; 8 bases map to TRBD1. The CDR3 has 16 residues. Germline V gene sequence: CDR1 KGHSH, CDR2 LQKENI. Trimming at V came to 3 bases and at J to 0 bases, leaving 6 bases not matched to a gene. CDR3 DNA sequence: TGTGCCAGCTCACCCCAGGGGGCCCATATGAACACTGAAGCTTTCTTT. Translating gives CASSPQGAHMNTEAFF.

The chain has TRBV15 and TRBJ2-1; 11 positions agree with TRBD2. V shed 1 base, J shed 6 bases, and the junction held 17 bases outside the gene matches. Germline V gene data show CDR1 as LNHNV and CDR2 as YYDKDF (reference sequence). The CDR3 has 20 amino acids. Written as DNA, the CDR3 is TGTGCCACCAGCAGAGTTGAGGGGAGTCTAGCGGGAGGAAAAGGCAATGAGCAGTTCTTC. Translation gives CATSRVEGSLAGGKGNEQFF.